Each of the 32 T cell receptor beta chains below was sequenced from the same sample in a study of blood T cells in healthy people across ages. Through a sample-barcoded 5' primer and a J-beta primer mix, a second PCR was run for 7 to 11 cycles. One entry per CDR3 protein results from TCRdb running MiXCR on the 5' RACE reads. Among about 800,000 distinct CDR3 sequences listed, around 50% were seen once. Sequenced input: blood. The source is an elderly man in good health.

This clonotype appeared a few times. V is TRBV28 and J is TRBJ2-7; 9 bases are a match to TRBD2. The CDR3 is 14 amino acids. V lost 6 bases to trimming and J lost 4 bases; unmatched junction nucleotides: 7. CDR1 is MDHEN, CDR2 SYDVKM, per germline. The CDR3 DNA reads TGTGCCAGCAGACCGGGACTAGCATCTTACGAGCAGTACTTC. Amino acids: CASRPGLASYEQYF.

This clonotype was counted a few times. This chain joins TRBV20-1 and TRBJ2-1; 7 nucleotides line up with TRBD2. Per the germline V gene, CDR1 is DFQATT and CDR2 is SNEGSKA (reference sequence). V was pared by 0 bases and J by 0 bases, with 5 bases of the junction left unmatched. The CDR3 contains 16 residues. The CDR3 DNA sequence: TGCAGTGCTAGAGATCTGGGAGGGCTCTCCTACAATGAGCAGTTCTTC. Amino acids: CSARDLGGLSYNEQFF.

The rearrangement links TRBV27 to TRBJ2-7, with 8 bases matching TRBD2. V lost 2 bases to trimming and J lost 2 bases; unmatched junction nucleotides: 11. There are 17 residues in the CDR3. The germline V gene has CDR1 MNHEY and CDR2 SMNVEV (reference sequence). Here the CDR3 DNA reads TGTGCCAGCAGTTTAAGGATGACCAGCGGGAGAACCTACGAGCAGTACTTC. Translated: CASSLRMTSGRTYEQYF.

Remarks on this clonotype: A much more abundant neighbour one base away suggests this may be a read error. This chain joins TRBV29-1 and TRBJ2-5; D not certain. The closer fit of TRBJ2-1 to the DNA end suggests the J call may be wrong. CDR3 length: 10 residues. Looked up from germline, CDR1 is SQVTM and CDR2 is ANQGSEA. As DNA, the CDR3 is TGCAGCGCACCCTTGGAGACCCAGTTCTTC. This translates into CSAPLETQFF.

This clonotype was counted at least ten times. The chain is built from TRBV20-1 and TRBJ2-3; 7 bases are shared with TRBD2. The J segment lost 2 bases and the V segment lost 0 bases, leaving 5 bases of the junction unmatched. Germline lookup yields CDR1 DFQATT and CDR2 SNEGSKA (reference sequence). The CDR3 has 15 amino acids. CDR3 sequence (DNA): TGCAGTGCTAGAGACACCGGGACTATCACAGATACGCAGTATTTT. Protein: CSARDTGTITDTQYF.

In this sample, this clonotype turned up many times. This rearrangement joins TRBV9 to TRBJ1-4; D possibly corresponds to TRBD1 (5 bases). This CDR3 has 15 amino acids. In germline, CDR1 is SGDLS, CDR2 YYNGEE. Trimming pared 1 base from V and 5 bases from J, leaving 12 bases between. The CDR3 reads CASSVTVQENEKLFF. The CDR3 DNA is TGTGCCAGCAGCGTAACTGTACAGGAGAATGAAAAACTGTTTTTT.

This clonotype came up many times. CDR3 protein: CSVEKLAGDEQYF. The CDR3 DNA follows: TGCAGCGTTGAAAAACTAGCGGGAGACGAGCAGTACTTC. The chain joins TRBV29-1 to TRBJ2-7; the match to TRBD2 covers 11 bases. Trimming removed 2 bases from V and 5 bases from J; junction bases left unmatched: 2. CDR3 size: 13 residues. Germline V gives CDR1 SQVTM, CDR2 ANQGSEA.

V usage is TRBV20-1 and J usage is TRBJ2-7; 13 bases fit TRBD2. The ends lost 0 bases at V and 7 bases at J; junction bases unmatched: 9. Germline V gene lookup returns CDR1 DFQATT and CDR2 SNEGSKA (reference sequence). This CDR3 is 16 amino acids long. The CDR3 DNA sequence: TGCAGTGCTAGAGATTGGTGGACTAGCGGGAGTAGTGAGCAGTACTTC. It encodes CSARDWWTSGSSEQYF.

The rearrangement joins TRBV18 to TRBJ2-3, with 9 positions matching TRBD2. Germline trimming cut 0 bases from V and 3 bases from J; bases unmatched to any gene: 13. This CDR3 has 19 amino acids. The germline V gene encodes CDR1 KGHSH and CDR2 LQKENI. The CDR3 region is CASSPPIRAGGRETDTQYF. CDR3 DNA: TGTGCCAGCTCACCACCTATCCGAGCGGGAGGCAGGGAAACAGATACGCAGTATTTT.

CDR3 coding DNA: TGCGCCAGCAGCCTGGACAGTACTATTTACGAGCAGTACTTC. It yields the protein CASSLDSTIYEQYF. The chain links TRBV5-1 to TRBJ2-7, with D tentatively TRBD1 (6 bases). The CDR3 extends over 14 amino acids. V dropped 4 bases and J dropped 4 bases, with 15 bases sitting between them. Germline lookup yields CDR1 SGHRS and CDR2 YFSETQ. Combining the CDR3 with reference TRBV5-1 and TRBJ2-7 gives the whole variable domain KAGVTQTPRYLIKTRGQQVTLSCSPISGHRSVSWYQQTPGQGLQFLFEYFSETQRNKGNFPGRFSGRQFSNSRSEMNVSTLELGDSALYLCASSLDSTIYEQYFGPGTRLTVT.

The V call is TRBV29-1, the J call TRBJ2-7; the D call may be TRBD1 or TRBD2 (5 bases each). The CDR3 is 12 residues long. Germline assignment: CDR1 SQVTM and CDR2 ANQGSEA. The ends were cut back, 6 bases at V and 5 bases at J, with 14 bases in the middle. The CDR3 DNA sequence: TGCAGCGTCCGCCGGGGCAGGGACGAGCAGTACTTC. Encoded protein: CSVRRGRDEQYF.

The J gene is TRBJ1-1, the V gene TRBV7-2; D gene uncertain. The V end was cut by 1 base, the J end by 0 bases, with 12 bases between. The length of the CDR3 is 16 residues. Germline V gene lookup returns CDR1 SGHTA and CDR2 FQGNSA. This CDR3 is CASSLGGALMNTEAFF. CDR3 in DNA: TGTGCCAGCAGCTTAGGGGGAGCGTTAATGAACACTGAAGCTTTCTTT.

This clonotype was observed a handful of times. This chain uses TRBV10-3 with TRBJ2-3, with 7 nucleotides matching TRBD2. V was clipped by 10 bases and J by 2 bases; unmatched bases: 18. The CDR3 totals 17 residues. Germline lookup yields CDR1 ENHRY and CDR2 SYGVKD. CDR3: CATLDELAMGHTDTQYF. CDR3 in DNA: TGTGCCACCCTGGATGAACTAGCGATGGGGCACACAGATACGCAGTATTTT.

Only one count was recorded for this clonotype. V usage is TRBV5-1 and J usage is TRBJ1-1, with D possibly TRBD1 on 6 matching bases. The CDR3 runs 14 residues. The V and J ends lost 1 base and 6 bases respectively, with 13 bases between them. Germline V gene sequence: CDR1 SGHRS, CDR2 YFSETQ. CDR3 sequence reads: CASSLTGKLAEAFF. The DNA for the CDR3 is TGCGCCAGCAGCTTGACAGGGAAACTAGCTGAAGCTTTCTTT.

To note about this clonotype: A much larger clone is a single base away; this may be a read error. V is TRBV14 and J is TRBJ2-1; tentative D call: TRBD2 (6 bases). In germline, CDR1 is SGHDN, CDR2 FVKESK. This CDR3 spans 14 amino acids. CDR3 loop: CAGSQDVGGLEQFF. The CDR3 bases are TGTGCCGGCAGCCAAGATGTCGGAGGGCTTGAGCAGTTCTTC. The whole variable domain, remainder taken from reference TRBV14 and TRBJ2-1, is EAGVTQFPSHSVIEKGQTVTLRCDPISGHDNLYWYRRVMGKEIKFLLHFVKESKQDESGMPNNRFLAERTGGTYSTLKVQPAELEDSGVYFCAGSQDVGGLEQFFGPGTRLTVL.

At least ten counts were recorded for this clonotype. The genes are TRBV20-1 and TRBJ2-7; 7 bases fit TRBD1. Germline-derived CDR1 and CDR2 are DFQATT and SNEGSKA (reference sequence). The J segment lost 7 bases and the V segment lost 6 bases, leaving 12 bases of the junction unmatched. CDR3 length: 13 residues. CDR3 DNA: TGCAGTGCCGAGACAGGGAATGTGCGGGAGCAGTACTTC. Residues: CSAETGNVREQYF.

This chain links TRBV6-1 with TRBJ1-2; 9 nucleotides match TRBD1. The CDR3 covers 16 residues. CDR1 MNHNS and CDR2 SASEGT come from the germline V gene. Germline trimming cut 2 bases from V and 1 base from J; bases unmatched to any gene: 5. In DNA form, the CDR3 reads TGTGCCAGCAGTGAAAATCGGGACAGGGATAACTATGGCTACACCTTC. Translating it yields CASSENRDRDNYGYTF.

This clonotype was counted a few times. The chain's CDR3 is CSARVRGSSYNEQFF. DNA of the CDR3: TGCAGTGCCCGAGTTAGGGGGAGCTCCTACAATGAGCAGTTCTTC. The rearrangement joins TRBV20-1 to TRBJ2-1, with a weak D call TRBD1 (6 bases). Deletions cut 6 bases from V and 0 bases from J, with 15 bases between. Per the germline V gene, CDR1 is DFQATT and CDR2 is SNEGSKA (reference sequence). CDR3 length equals 15 residues.

CDR3 DNA sequence: TGTGCCAGCAGTTTAGGGTCCGCGGACGGAGCCAAAAACATTCAGTACTTC. It translates to CASSLGSADGAKNIQYF. The V call is TRBV27, the J call TRBJ2-4; D gene uncertain. The CDR3 totals 17 residues. The germline gives CDR1 MNHEY, CDR2 SMNVEV (reference sequence). Trimming left V 2 bases short and J 0 bases short, with 14 bases between.

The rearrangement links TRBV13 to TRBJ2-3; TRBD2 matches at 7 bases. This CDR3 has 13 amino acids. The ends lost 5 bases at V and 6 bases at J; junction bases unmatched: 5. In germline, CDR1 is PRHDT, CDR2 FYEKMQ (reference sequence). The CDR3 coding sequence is TGTGCCAGCAGCCAGCCCGGGGGGGATACGCAGTATTTT. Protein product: CASSQPGGDTQYF.

As DNA, the CDR3 is TGTGCCAGCAGTCCCGGACAGGGACCCGTCAATGAGCAGTTCTTC. This gives the protein CASSPGQGPVNEQFF. The chain employs TRBV6-5 and TRBJ2-1; TRBD1 aligns across 8 bases. The junction had 9 bases not matched to a gene; V was cut back by 5 bases and J by 6 bases. The CDR3 totals 15 residues. CDR1 is MNHEY and CDR2 is SVGAGI in the germline V gene.

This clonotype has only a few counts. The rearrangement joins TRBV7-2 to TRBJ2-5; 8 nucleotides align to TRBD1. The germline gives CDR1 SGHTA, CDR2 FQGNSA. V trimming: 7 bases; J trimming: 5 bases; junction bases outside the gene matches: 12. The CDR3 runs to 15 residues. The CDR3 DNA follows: TGTGCCAGCAATAACTGGGACAGGAGGCGGGAGACCCAGTACTTC. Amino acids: CASNNWDRRRETQYF.

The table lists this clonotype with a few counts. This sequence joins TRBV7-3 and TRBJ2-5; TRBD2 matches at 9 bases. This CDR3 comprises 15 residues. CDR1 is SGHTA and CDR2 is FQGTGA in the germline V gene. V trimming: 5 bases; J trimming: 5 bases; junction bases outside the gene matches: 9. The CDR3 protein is CASSPLGGLAETQYF. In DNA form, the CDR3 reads TGTGCCAGCAGCCCCCTGGGAGGACTAGCGGAGACCCAGTACTTC.

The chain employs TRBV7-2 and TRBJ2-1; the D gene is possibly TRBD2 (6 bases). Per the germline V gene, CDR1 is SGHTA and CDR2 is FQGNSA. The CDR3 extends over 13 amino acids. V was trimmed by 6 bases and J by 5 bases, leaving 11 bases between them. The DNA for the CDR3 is TGTGCCAGCAGGGATAGCGGCCACAATGAGCAGTTCTTC. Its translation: CASRDSGHNEQFF.

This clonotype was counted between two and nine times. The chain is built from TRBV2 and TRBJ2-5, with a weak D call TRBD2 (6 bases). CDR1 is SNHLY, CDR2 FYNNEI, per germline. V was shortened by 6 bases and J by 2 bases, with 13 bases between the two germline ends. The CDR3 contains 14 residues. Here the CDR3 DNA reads TGTGCCAGCAGGGGGGGACCATTTCAAGAGACCCAGTACTTC. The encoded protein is CASRGGPFQETQYF.

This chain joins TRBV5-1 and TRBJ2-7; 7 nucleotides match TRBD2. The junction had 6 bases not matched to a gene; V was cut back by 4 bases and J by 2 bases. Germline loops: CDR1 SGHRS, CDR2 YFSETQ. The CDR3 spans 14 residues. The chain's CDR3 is CASSASGATYEQYF. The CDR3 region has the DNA TGCGCCAGCAGCGCTAGCGGAGCTACCTACGAGCAGTACTTC.

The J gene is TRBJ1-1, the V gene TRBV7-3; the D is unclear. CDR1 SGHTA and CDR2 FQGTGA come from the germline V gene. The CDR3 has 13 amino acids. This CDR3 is CATKRVEGTEAFF. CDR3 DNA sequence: TGTGCAACAAAAAGGGTAGAGGGCACTGAAGCTTTCTTT.

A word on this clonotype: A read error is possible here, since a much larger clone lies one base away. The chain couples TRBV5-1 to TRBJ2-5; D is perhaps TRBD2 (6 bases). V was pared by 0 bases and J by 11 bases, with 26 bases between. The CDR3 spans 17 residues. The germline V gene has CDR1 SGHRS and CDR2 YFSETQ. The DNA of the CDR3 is TGCGCCAGCAGCTTGGCCAGTCGCACTAGCACGTACAATGAGCAGTACTTC. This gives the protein CASSLASRTSTYNEQYF.

CDR3 amino acids: CASSLSGTGWNEQYF. In DNA form, the CDR3 reads TGTGCCAGCAGCTTATCCGGGACAGGGTGGAACGAGCAGTACTTC. The rearrangement links TRBV13 to TRBJ2-4, with 9 bases matching TRBD1. The J call may be in error: the DNA end matches TRBJ2-7 better. Germline V CDR1 and CDR2: PRHDT, FYEKMQ (reference sequence). The CDR3 has 15 residues.

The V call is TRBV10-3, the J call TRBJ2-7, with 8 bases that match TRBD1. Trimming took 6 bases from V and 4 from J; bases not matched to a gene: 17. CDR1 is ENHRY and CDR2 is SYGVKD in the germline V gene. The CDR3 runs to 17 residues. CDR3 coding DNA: TGTGCCATCAGAAGGACAGGGTCCCGAGAAGCGGGTTACGAGCAGTACTTC. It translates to CAIRRTGSREAGYEQYF.

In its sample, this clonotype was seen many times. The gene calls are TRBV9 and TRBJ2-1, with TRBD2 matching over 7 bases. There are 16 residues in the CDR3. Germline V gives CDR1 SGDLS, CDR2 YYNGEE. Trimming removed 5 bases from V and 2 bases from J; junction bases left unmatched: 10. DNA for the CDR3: TGTGCCAGCAGGAGAGAGAGGGAGGGCCCCTACAATGAGCAGTTCTTC. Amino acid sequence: CASRREREGPYNEQFF.

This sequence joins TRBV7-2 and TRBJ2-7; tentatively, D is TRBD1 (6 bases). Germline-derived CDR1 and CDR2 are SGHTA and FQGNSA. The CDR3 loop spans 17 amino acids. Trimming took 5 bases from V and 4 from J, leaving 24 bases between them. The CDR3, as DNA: TGTGCCAGCAGCCTACACGGGTCGGCAGGGGTTGTGTACGAGCAGTACTTC. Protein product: CASSLHGSAGVVYEQYF.